What follows are 5 T cell receptor beta chains derived from one specimen sequenced in a study of metastatic and nonmetastatic thyroid tumors. Treatment of any kind had been given to no patient before thyroid surgery. TCRdb called clones again from the PCR reads with MiXCR. There are about 38,000 clones in the sample; approximately 26% occur only once, and nearly 10% lies in the top ten. Sequenced sample: blood. The source is a female donor with papillary thyroid cancer or a benign thyroid nodule (not recorded which). Some clones in this sample may be carry-over from other donors' samples.

This clone was picked up a small number of times. An end of the junction differs from the germline gene, which may be a read error. The chain employs TRBV25-1 and TRBJ1-1; 12 nucleotides agree with TRBD1. Germline V gives CDR1 MGHDK, CDR2 SYGVNS. This CDR3 contains 15 residues. CDR3: CASNRDRGLNNEAFF. DNA of the CDR3: TGTGCCAGCAACAGGGACAGGGGGCTAAACAATGAAGCTTTCTTT.

This clone was detected ten times or more. The CDR3 nucleotides read TGTGCCTCTGGGGACACTGTATCTGGAAACACCATATATTTT. Translation: CASGDTVSGNTIYF. The V call is TRBV30, the J call TRBJ1-3; possibly TRBD1 for D (6 bases). With 7 bases removed from V and 1 base from J, the gap between germline ends came to 14 bases. CDR3 length equals 14 residues. Germline CDR1 is GTSNPN and CDR2 is SVGIG (reference sequence). The whole variable domain, filled in from reference TRBV30 and TRBJ1-3, reads SQTIHQWPATLVQPVGSPLSLECTVEGTSNPNLYWYRQAAGRGLQLLFYSVGIGQISSEVPQNLSASRPQDRQFILSSKKLLLSDSGFYLCASGDTVSGNTIYFGEGSWLTVV.

This clone was picked up many times. V and J are TRBV7-2 and TRBJ2-3; D remains unclear. V was cut by 3 bases and J by 2 bases, with 12 bases left in between. The CDR3 runs to 15 residues. In germline, CDR1 is SGHTA, CDR2 FQGNSA. In nucleotides, the CDR3 is TGTGCCAGCAGCTTCACGGGTGGGGACACAGATACGCAGTATTTT. It is translated as CASSFTGGDTDTQYF.

This clone was observed a handful of times. The J gene is TRBJ2-5, the V gene TRBV28; 10 bases agree with TRBD1. J gave up 5 bases and V 7 bases, and 7 bases lay outside the gene matches. The germline V gene has CDR1 MDHEN and CDR2 SYDVKM. The CDR3 totals 14 residues. The DNA for the CDR3 is TGTGCCAGCACTAGGACAGGGGGAGGGGAGACCCAGTACTTC. Protein: CASTRTGGGETQYF.

The V call is TRBV19, the J call TRBJ2-2; 10 nucleotides align to TRBD2. V shed 5 bases, J shed 14 bases, and the junction held 23 bases outside the gene matches. Germline values: CDR1 LNHDA, CDR2 SQIVND (reference sequence). The CDR3 runs 18 residues. The CDR3 coding sequence is TGTGCCAGTAGTTTAGGACTAGCGGTGGGGCATCTGGCCGTGGATCTGTTTTTT. Translation gives CASSLGLAVGHLAVDLFF.